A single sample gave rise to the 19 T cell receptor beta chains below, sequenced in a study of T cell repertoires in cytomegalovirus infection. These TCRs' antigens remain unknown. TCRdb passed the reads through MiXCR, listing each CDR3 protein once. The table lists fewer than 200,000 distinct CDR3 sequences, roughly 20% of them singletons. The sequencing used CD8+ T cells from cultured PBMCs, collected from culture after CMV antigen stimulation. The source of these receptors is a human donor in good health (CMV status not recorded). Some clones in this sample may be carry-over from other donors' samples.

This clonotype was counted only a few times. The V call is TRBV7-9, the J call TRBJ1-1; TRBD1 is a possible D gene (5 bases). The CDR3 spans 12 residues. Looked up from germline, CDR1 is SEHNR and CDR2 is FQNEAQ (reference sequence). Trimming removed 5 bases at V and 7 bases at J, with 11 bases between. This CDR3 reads CASSRPGGEAFF. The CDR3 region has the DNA TGTGCCAGCAGCAGACCGGGGGGTGAAGCTTTCTTT. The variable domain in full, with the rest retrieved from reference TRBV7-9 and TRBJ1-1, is DTGVSQNPRHKITKRGQNVTFRCDPISEHNRLYWYRQTLGQGPEFLTYFQNEAQLEKSRLLSDRFSAERPKGSFSTLEIQRTEQGDSAMYLCASSRPGGEAFFGQGTRLTVV.

In nucleotides, the CDR3 is TGCGCCAGCAGCCCTCCGGGGAGTAGCTCCTACAATGAGCAGTTCTTC. Amino acids: CASSPPGSSSYNEQFF. The genes are TRBV4-3 and TRBJ2-1, with D tentatively TRBD2 (5 bases). In germline, CDR1 is LGHNA, CDR2 YSLEER. V was clipped by 4 bases and J by 0 bases, with 13 bases between them. CDR3 size: 16 residues.

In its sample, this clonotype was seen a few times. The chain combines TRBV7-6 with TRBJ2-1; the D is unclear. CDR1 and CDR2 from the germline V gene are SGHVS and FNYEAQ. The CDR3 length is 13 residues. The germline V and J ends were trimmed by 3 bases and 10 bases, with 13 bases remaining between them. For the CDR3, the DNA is TGTGCCAGCAGCTTTAATACGGAAAGGGAGCAGTTCTTC. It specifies CASSFNTEREQFF.

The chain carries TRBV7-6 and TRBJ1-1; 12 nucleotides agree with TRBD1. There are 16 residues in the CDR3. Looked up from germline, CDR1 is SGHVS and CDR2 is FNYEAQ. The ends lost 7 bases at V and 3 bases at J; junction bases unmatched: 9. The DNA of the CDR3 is TGTGCCAGCACCACAGAAGGGACAGGGGGCTACACTGAAGCTTTCTTT. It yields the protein CASTTEGTGGYTEAFF.

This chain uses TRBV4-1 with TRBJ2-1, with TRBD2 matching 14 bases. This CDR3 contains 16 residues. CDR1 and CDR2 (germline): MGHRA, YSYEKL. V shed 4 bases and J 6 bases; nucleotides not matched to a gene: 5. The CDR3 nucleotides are TGCGCCAGCAGCCCGGGACTAGCGGGGGCCACCAATGAGCAGTTCTTC. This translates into CASSPGLAGATNEQFF.

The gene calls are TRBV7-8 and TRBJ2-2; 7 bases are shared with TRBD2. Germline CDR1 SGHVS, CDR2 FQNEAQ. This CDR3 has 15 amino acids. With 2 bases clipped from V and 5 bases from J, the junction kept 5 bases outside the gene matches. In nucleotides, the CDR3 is TGTGCCAGCAGCTTAAGGAGGGGAGGGACCGGGGAGCTGTTTTTT. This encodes CASSLRRGGTGELFF. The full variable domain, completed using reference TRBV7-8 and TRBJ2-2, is GAGVSQSPRYKVAKRGQDVALRCDPISGHVSLFWYQQALGQGPEFLTYFQNEAQLDKSGLPSDRFFAERPEGSVSTLKIQRTQQEDSAVYLCASSLRRGGTGELFFGEGSRLTVL.

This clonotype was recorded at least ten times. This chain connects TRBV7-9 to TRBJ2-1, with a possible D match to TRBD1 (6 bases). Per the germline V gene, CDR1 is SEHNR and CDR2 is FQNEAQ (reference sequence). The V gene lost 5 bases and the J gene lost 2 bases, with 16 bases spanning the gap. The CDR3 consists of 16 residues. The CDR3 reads CASSTPGEPTYNEQFF. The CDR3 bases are TGTGCCAGCAGCACGCCAGGGGAACCTACCTACAATGAGCAGTTCTTC.

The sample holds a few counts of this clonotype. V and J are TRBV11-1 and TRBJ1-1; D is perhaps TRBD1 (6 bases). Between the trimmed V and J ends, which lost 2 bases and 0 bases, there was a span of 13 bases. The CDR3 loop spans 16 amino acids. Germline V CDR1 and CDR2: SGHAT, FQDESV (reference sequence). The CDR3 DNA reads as TGTGCCAGCAGCTTAATCCCAGGACAGTTGAACACTGAAGCTTTCTTT. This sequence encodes CASSLIPGQLNTEAFF.

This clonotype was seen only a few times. As DNA, the CDR3 is TGTGCCAGCAGCCAAACCTCTTGGGGATCAGAGACCCAGTACTTC. This gives the protein CASSQTSWGSETQYF. The chain couples TRBV14 to TRBJ2-5; D remains unclear. Germline CDR1 SGHDN, CDR2 FVKESK. The CDR3 is made up of 15 amino acids. V was clipped by 2 bases and J by 4 bases, with 14 bases between them.

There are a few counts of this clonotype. In DNA, the CDR3 is TGTGCCAGCAGTTCCCTCGGACAGTACGAGCAGTACTTC. This translates into CASSSLGQYEQYF. This sequence joins TRBV27 and TRBJ2-7; tentatively, D is TRBD1 (6 bases). Germline V CDR1 and CDR2: MNHEY, SMNVEV (reference sequence). The CDR3 is 13 residues long. The ends were cut back, 4 bases at V and 4 bases at J, with 11 bases in the middle.

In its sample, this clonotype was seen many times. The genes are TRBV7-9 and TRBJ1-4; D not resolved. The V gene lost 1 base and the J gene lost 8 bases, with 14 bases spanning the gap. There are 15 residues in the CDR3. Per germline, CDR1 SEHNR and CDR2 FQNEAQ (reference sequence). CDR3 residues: CASSLGFGLREKLFF. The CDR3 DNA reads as TGTGCCAGCAGCTTAGGATTCGGGTTGAGGGAAAAACTGTTTTTT.

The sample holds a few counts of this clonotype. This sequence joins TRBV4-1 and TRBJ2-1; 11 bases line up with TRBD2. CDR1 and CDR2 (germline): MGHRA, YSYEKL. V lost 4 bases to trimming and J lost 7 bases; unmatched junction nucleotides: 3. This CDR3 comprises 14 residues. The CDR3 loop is CASSRTSGPNEQFF. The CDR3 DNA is TGCGCCAGCAGCCGGACTAGCGGGCCTAATGAGCAGTTCTTC.

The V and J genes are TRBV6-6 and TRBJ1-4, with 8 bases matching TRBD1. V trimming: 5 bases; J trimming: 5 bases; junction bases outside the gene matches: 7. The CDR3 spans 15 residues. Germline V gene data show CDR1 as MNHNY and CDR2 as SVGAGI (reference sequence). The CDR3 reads CASSVGQGPNEKLFF. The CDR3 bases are TGTGCCAGCAGTGTAGGACAGGGCCCAAATGAAAAACTGTTTTTT.

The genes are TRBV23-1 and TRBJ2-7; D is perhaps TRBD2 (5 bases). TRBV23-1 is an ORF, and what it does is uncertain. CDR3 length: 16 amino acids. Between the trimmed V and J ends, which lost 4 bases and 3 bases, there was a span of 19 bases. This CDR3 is CASSPPGCLVIYEQYF. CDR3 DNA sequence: TGCGCCAGCAGTCCCCCGGGATGTCTAGTGATCTACGAGCAGTACTTC.

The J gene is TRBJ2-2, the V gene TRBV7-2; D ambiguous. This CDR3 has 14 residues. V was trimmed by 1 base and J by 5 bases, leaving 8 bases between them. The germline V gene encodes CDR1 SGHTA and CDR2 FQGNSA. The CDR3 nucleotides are TGTGCCAGCAGCTTAGAGCTGACAACCGGGGAGCTGTTTTTT. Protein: CASSLELTTGELFF.

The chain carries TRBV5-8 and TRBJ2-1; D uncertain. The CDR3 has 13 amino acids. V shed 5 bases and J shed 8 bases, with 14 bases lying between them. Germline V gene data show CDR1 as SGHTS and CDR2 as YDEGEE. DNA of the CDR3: TGTGCCAGCAGTTATACTAAGGTCGATGAGCAGTTCTTC. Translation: CASSYTKVDEQFF.

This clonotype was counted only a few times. The CDR3 DNA follows: TGCAGTGCTAGGCCTACCTCGGCCCCGGTTTCACTCTACGAGCAGTACTTC. Translated, it gives CSARPTSAPVSLYEQYF. The gene calls are TRBV20-1 and TRBJ2-7; D remains unclear. The germline V gene has CDR1 DFQATT and CDR2 SNEGSKA (reference sequence). CDR3 size: 17 residues. The germline V and J ends were trimmed by 3 bases and 3 bases, with 24 bases remaining between them.

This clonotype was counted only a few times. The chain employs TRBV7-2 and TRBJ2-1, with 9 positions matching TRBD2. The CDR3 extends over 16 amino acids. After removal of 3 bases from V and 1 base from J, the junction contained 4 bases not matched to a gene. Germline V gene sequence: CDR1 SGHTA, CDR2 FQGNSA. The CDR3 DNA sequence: TGTGCCAGCAGCTTGGACGCGGGGGGGTCCTACAATGAGCAGTTCTTC. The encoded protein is CASSLDAGGSYNEQFF. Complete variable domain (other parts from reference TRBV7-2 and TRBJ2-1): GAGVSQSPSNKVTEKGKDVELRCDPISGHTALYWYRQSLGQGLEFLIYFQGNSAPDKSGLPSDRFSAERTGGSVSTLTIQRTQQEDSAVYLCASSLDAGGSYNEQFFGPGTRLTVL.

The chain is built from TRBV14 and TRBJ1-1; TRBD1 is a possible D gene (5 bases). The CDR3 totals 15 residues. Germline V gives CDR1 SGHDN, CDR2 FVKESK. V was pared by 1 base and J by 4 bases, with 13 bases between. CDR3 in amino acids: CASSQAWGGTTEAFF. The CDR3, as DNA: TGTGCCAGCAGCCAAGCCTGGGGAGGGACCACTGAAGCTTTCTTT.